One and the same sample provided the 15 T cell receptor beta chains below, sequenced in a study of blood T cell repertoires in COVID-19. Data came from immunoSEQ multiplex PCR; TCRdb stores just in-frame clones and leaves some out. The table lists fewer than 400,000 clones, 80% to 90% of them singletons. Sequenced input: PBMCs or T cells enriched from blood (not recorded which). The origin of the receptors is a man younger than 45 who had recovered from COVID-19.

This clone was seen just once. This chain connects TRBV16 to TRBJ1-5; no clear D gene. Germline V gene lookup returns CDR1 KGHSY and CDR2 FQNENV. The CDR3 totals 15 residues. V was clipped by 0 bases and J by 3 bases, with 9 bases between them. CDR3 in DNA: TGTGCCAGCAGCCAATCATCCCCTTTCAATCAGCCCCAGCATTTT. Its translation: CASSQSSPFNQPQHF.

The J gene is TRBJ1-3, the V gene TRBV4-2; 8 nucleotides align to TRBD1. The junction had 8 bases not matched to a gene; V was cut back by 4 bases and J by 0 bases. Germline V gene data show CDR1 as LGHNA and CDR2 as YNFKEQ. The CDR3 is made up of 17 amino acids. CDR3 amino acids: CASSLGLTGGSGNTIYF. The CDR3 bases are TGTGCCAGCAGCCTGGGTTTAACAGGGGGCTCTGGAAACACCATATATTTT.

The CDR3 nucleotides read TGCAGCGGGTTAGGGACAGGGGGCTATGGTGAAAAACTGTTTTTT. This gives the protein CSGLGTGGYGEKLFF. The chain has TRBV29-1 and TRBJ1-4; 12 positions agree with TRBD1. With 7 bases clipped from V and 7 bases from J, the junction kept 10 bases outside the gene matches. This CDR3 is 15 amino acids long. Germline values: CDR1 SQVTM, CDR2 ANQGSEA.

The chain carries TRBV5-1 and TRBJ1-4, with 8 positions matching TRBD1. This CDR3 is built from 14 residues. V trimming: 4 bases; J trimming: 3 bases; junction bases outside the gene matches: 2. Germline CDR1 reads SGHRS; CDR2 reads YFSETQ. The CDR3 loop is CASSEQGANEKLFF. The CDR3 nucleotides read TGCGCCAGCAGCGAACAGGGGGCTAATGAAAAACTGTTTTTT.

V is TRBV10-3 and J is TRBJ2-1; 8 bases fit TRBD2. The CDR3 loop spans 16 amino acids. J lost 7 bases, V lost 6 bases, and 14 bases had no gene match. Looked up from germline, CDR1 is ENHRY and CDR2 is SYGVKD. The CDR3 region is CAIRGSGAQLWNEQFF. The CDR3 nucleotides are TGTGCCATCAGAGGTAGCGGGGCCCAACTGTGGAATGAGCAGTTCTTC.

This clone was detected a few times. The V call is TRBV12-5, the J call TRBJ1-2; perhaps TRBD1 as D (5 bases). V was cut by 5 bases and J by 5 bases, with 18 bases left in between. The CDR3 is made up of 15 amino acids. Per the germline V gene, CDR1 is LGHNT and CDR2 is FRNRAP. This chain's CDR3 is CASGLGGVGMYGYTF. CDR3 sequence (DNA): TGTGCTAGTGGTCTGGGGGGAGTGGGGATGTATGGCTACACCTTC. The complete variable domain, with remaining parts taken from reference TRBV12-5 and TRBJ1-2, reads DARVTQTPRHKVTEMGQEVTMRCQPILGHNTVFWYRQTMMQGLELLAYFRNRAPLDDSGMPKDRFSAEMPDATLATLKIQPSEPRDSAVYFCASGLGGVGMYGYTFGSGTRLTVV.

V usage is TRBV5-1 and J usage is TRBJ2-5, with 9 bases identical to TRBD2. The V gene end was trimmed by 3 bases and the J gene end by 2 bases; junction bases not matched to a gene: 5. From germline, CDR1 is SGHRS and CDR2 YFSETQ. The CDR3 loop spans 15 amino acids. DNA for the CDR3: TGCGCCAGCAGCTCGCTAGCGGGGAGACAAGAGACCCAGTACTTC. Translating it yields CASSSLAGRQETQYF.

The chain links TRBV6-5 to TRBJ1-4; a weak D match, TRBD1 (5 bases). Germline assignment: CDR1 MNHEY and CDR2 SVGAGI. The CDR3 contains 16 residues. V was cut by 4 bases and J by 8 bases, with 20 bases left in between. The CDR3 sequence is CASSSQQARGREKLFF. The DNA of the CDR3 is TGTGCCAGCAGTTCCCAACAGGCCCGAGGTCGAGAAAAACTGTTTTTT.

As DNA, the CDR3 is TGCGCCAGCAGCTTGTGGACAGGGTCGGTAGGCACTGAAGCTTTCTTT. This codes for CASSLWTGSVGTEAFF. The chain links TRBV5-1 to TRBJ1-1, with TRBD1 matching over 8 bases. V shed 1 base, J shed 4 bases, and the junction held 9 bases outside the gene matches. The CDR3 contains 16 residues. Germline V gene sequence: CDR1 SGHRS, CDR2 YFSETQ.

This clone was picked up one time. The J gene is TRBJ2-7, the V gene TRBV6-6, with 10 bases lining up with TRBD1. This CDR3 is built from 20 residues. With 7 bases clipped from V and 2 bases from J, the junction kept 23 bases outside the gene matches. Germline lookup yields CDR1 MNHNY and CDR2 SVGAGI (reference sequence). In DNA, the CDR3 is TGTGCCAGCACCTCCTCCTGGGGGGGACAGGGGAGAACTAAGGCCTACGAGCAGTACTTC. It translates to CASTSSWGGQGRTKAYEQYF.

The chain is built from TRBV15 and TRBJ2-7; D gene uncertain. CDR3 length equals 12 residues. V was pared by 1 base and J by 8 bases, with 9 bases between. Germline V gives CDR1 LNHNV, CDR2 YYDKDF (reference sequence). The CDR3 is CATSRVHTQQYF. The CDR3 coding sequence is TGTGCCACCAGCAGAGTACATACCCAGCAGTACTTC.

This clone was observed a handful of times. The genes are TRBV15 and TRBJ2-3; the D gene is possibly TRBD2 (7 bases). V lost 5 bases, J lost 3 bases, and 18 bases lay in between. From germline, CDR1 is LNHNV and CDR2 YYDKDF (reference sequence). The CDR3 loop spans 16 amino acids. CDR3 amino acids: CATSSPGGQITDTQYF. CDR3 in DNA: TGTGCCACCAGCTCTCCGGGGGGCCAGATAACAGATACGCAGTATTTT.

The gene calls are TRBV5-4 and TRBJ1-2, with a weak D call TRBD1 (6 bases). Germline V lookup: CDR1 SGHNT, CDR2 YYREEE (reference sequence). Trimming shortened V by 4 bases and J by 5 bases, and 12 bases separated the two germline ends. The CDR3 loop spans 13 amino acids. The CDR3 protein is CASSGTRGYGYTF. The CDR3 DNA is TGTGCCAGCAGCGGTACAAGGGGGTATGGCTACACCTTC.

This clone was detected once. This sequence joins TRBV6-5 and TRBJ1-2; TRBD1 matches 7 bases. V lost 6 bases and J lost 8; bases outside the gene matches: 9. CDR1 is MNHEY and CDR2 is SVGAGI in the germline V gene. The CDR3 consists of 13 residues. For the CDR3, the DNA is TGTGCCAGCAGATTGTGGCAGGGGGAAGGCTACACCTTC. Translation gives CASRLWQGEGYTF.

This clone has just a few counts. The V gene is TRBV6-5, the J gene TRBJ1-6; D is unresolved. The CDR3 has 15 residues. V dropped 0 bases and J dropped 13 bases, with 16 bases sitting between them. The germline gives CDR1 MNHEY, CDR2 SVGAGI. The CDR3 is CASSYSISAKGPLHF. In nucleotides, the CDR3 is TGTGCCAGCAGTTACTCGATCAGCGCCAAAGGCCCCCTCCACTTT.